Listed below are T cell receptor beta chains from one sample, sequenced in a study of siplizumab effects on memory and regulatory T cells. TCRdb's copy holds only in-frame clones and misses some; the assay was immunoSEQ multiplex PCR. In the table there are 95,000 to 100,000 clones, approximately 91% of which are singletons. The sequencing input was non-Treg CD4+ T cells sorted from blood. Receptors originate from a human donor in good health. The CDR3 runs from the conserved cysteine through the conserved F or W. The order of the fields is clone size, J gene, CDR3 length, D gene, V gene, CDR3 DNA, CDR3 protein. The D gene is left open where the match is weak. Clone size is shown for a subset of rows, as once, few, many or a class of expanded clone.

clone_size: -; j_call: TRBJ1-4; cdr3_length: 15; d_call: TRBD1; v_call: TRBV5-1; cdr3_nt: TGCGCCAGCAGCCCGGACAGGTTTGCTAATGAAAAACTGTTTTTT; cdr3_aa: CASSPDRFANEKLFF
clone_size: -; j_call: TRBJ2-1; cdr3_length: 19; d_call: TRBD2; v_call: TRBV5-1; cdr3_nt: TGCGCCAGCAGCTTGGGGTGGGGGACTAGCGGGAGTTCTTACAATGAGCAGTTCTTC; cdr3_aa: CASSLGWGTSGSSYNEQFF
clone_size: -; j_call: TRBJ2-1; cdr3_length: 17; d_call: -; v_call: TRBV4-3; cdr3_nt: TGCGCCAGCAGCCAAGACGTTGCGAGAGCCTCCTACAATGAGCAGTTCTTC; cdr3_aa: CASSQDVARASYNEQFF
clone_size: -; j_call: TRBJ2-3; cdr3_length: 22; d_call: -; v_call: TRBV7-6; cdr3_nt: TGTGCCAGCAGCTTGGGGGAGCCACAACATTTAGGCATGGCGGGTGACACAGATACGCAGTATTTT; cdr3_aa: CASSLGEPQHLGMAGDTDTQYF
clone_size: -; j_call: TRBJ2-1; cdr3_length: 15; d_call: -; v_call: TRBV15; cdr3_nt: TGTGCCACCAGAGGGAGGGGGACTCCCTTCAATGAGCAGTTCTTC; cdr3_aa: CATRGRGTPFNEQFF
clone_size: -; j_call: TRBJ1-2; cdr3_length: 14; d_call: -; v_call: TRBV7-9; cdr3_nt: TGTGCCAGCAGCTTAGCGGATACTAACTATGGCTACACCTTC; cdr3_aa: CASSLADTNYGYTF
clone_size: -; j_call: TRBJ1-3; cdr3_length: 16; d_call: -; v_call: TRBV4-3; cdr3_nt: TGCGCCAGCAGCCAAGATTGGACGGTCTCTGGAAACACCATATATTTT; cdr3_aa: CASSQDWTVSGNTIYF
clone_size: -; j_call: TRBJ1-4; cdr3_length: 14; d_call: -; v_call: TRBV4-2; cdr3_nt: TGTGCCAGCAGTCACGGACAGATTAATGAAAAACTGTTTTTT; cdr3_aa: CASSHGQINEKLFF
clone_size: -; j_call: TRBJ2-7; cdr3_length: 15; d_call: -; v_call: TRBV7-7; cdr3_nt: TGTGCTAGCAGCTTAGTTTACAGGGACGCCTACGAGCAGTACTTC; cdr3_aa: CASSLVYRDAYEQYF
clone_size: -; j_call: TRBJ1-6; cdr3_length: 14; d_call: TRBD1; v_call: TRBV14; cdr3_nt: TGTGCCAGCAGTCGACAGGGTGGGAATTCACCCCTCCACTTT; cdr3_aa: CASSRQGGNSPLHF
clone_size: -; j_call: TRBJ2-1; cdr3_length: 15; d_call: -; v_call: TRBV6-6; cdr3_nt: TGTGCCAGCAGTTACAGGGCAGGGGGAGGGGATGAGCAGTTCTTC; cdr3_aa: CASSYRAGGGDEQFF
clone_size: -; j_call: TRBJ2-7; cdr3_length: 13; d_call: -; v_call: TRBV6-5; cdr3_nt: TGTGCCAGCAGAAGAAGCAGGGAGAACGAGCAGTACTTC; cdr3_aa: CASRRSRENEQYF
clone_size: few; j_call: TRBJ1-2; cdr3_length: 12; d_call: TRBD1; v_call: TRBV29-1; cdr3_nt: TGCAGCGCCACAGGGGTGAATTGGGGCTACACCTTC; cdr3_aa: CSATGVNWGYTF